Below, 26 T cell receptor beta chains from the same sample are listed, as sequenced in a study of cytomegalovirus exposure and HLA in healthy donors. Vbeta (60) and Jbeta (13) primers were used in the PCR. Data came from immunoSEQ multiplex PCR; TCRdb stores just in-frame clones and leaves some out. In all, the sample yields roughly 120,000 clones. Sequencing was carried out using PBMCs. These receptors were collected from a young man in good health and CMV-seronegative.

The DNA of the CDR3 is TGTGCCAGCCGCCCTCAGGATGGTGAGCAGTTCTTC. This translates into CASRPQDGEQFF. V gene TRBV21-1 combines with J gene TRBJ2-1; TRBD1, the table's D call, was not compared with the DNA. TRBV21-1 is noted as a pseudogene. CDR3 length equals 12 residues.

The V call is TRBV5-6, the J call TRBJ1-3; perhaps TRBD1 as D (6 bases). The CDR3 sequence is 17 residues long. Trimming shortened V by 2 bases and J by 0 bases, and 15 bases separated the two germline ends. Per the germline V gene, CDR1 is SGHDT and CDR2 is YYEEEE. CDR3 residues: CASSLPDSLYSGNTIYF. The CDR3 DNA reads as TGTGCCAGCAGCTTACCGGACAGCCTCTACTCTGGAAACACCATATATTTT.

V and J are TRBV5-5 and TRBJ1-2; D call uncertain. Germline V gene lookup returns CDR1 SGHKS and CDR2 YYEKEE (reference sequence). The CDR3 extends over 12 amino acids. Deletions cut 6 bases from V and 8 bases from J, with 14 bases between. The CDR3, as DNA: TGTGCCAGCACCCTTCTCATGGGCGGCTACACCTTC. Translating gives CASTLLMGGYTF.

The rearrangement joins TRBV10-2 to TRBJ2-7, with D unresolved. Trimming shortened V by 3 bases and J by 6 bases, and 9 bases separated the two germline ends. The CDR3 totals 12 residues. From germline, CDR1 is WSHSY and CDR2 SAAADI. Here the CDR3 reads CASSDLYFEQYF. Written as DNA, the CDR3 is TGCGCCAGCAGTGATCTGTATTTCGAGCAGTACTTC.

Remarks on this clone: Compared with germline, one end of the junction differs, possibly owing to a read error. The chain is built from TRBV7-3 and TRBJ1-5, with a possible D match to TRBD1 (5 bases). The V gene's germline CDR1 is SGHTA and CDR2 FQGTGA. This CDR3 spans 15 amino acids. In DNA, the CDR3 is TGTGCCAGCAGCTTAGGGGGAGGTGCCGCTCAGCCCCGGCATTTT. Translation: CASSLGGGAAQPRHF. Together with reference TRBV7-3 and TRBJ1-5, the CDR3 gives the full variable domain: GAGVSQTPSNKVTEKGKYVELRCDPISGHTALYWYRQSLGQGPEFLIYFQGTGAADDSGLPNDRFFAVRPEGSVSTLKIQRTERGDSAVYLCASSLGGGAAQPRHFGDGTRLSIL.

The V gene is TRBV7-9, the J gene TRBJ1-3; D gene uncertain. From germline, CDR1 is SEHNR and CDR2 FQNEAQ (reference sequence). CDR3 length: 14 residues. V lost 6 bases to trimming and J lost 0 bases, with 9 bases between them. The chain's CDR3 is CASRPSSSGNTIYF. Written as DNA, the CDR3 is TGTGCCAGCAGACCTAGTTCCTCTGGAAACACCATATATTTT.

The chain joins TRBV14 to TRBJ2-5; 13 nucleotides align to TRBD2. Germline CDR1 reads SGHDN; CDR2 reads FVKESK. V was clipped by 5 bases and J by 5 bases; unmatched bases: 14. The CDR3 is made up of 18 amino acids. CDR3 region: CASSYRLAGGQAAETQYF. The CDR3 DNA sequence: TGTGCCAGCAGCTATCGACTAGCGGGAGGCCAAGCGGCCGAGACCCAGTACTTC.

The J gene is TRBJ2-7, the V gene TRBV18; 7 nucleotides line up with TRBD1. The length of the CDR3 is 17 residues. Trimming cost V 4 bases and J 1 base; bases outside gene matches: 13. The V gene's germline CDR1 is KGHSH and CDR2 LQKENI. The CDR3 loop is CASSLHPPGQLSYEQYF. The CDR3 region has the DNA TGTGCCAGCTCACTCCACCCACCGGGACAGCTTTCCTACGAGCAGTACTTC.

The gene calls are TRBV5-8 and TRBJ1-2, with D perhaps TRBD1 (5 bases). V gave up 6 bases and J gave up 8 bases, with 17 bases separating them. The CDR3 is 13 amino acids. Germline CDR1 reads SGHTS; CDR2 reads YDEGEE. The CDR3 loop reads CASKMGGSGGYTF. The CDR3 DNA follows: TGTGCCAGCAAAATGGGGGGTTCGGGCGGCTACACCTTC.

The chain couples TRBV5-1 to TRBJ1-2; perhaps TRBD1 as D (5 bases). The germline CDR1 and CDR2 sequences are SGHRS and YFSETQ. Trimming removed 2 bases at V and 0 bases at J, with 14 bases between. The CDR3 runs 16 residues. CDR3 in amino acids: CASSFKGPRANYGYTF. CDR3 nucleotides: TGCGCCAGCAGCTTCAAGGGGCCCCGGGCTAACTATGGCTACACCTTC. Full variable domain (rest looked up from reference TRBV5-1 and TRBJ1-2): KAGVTQTPRYLIKTRGQQVTLSCSPISGHRSVSWYQQTPGQGLQFLFEYFSETQRNKGNFPGRFSGRQFSNSRSEMNVSTLELGDSALYLCASSFKGPRANYGYTFGSGTRLTVV.

The V gene is TRBV9, the J gene TRBJ1-2, with no clear D. V was pared by 2 bases and J by 2 bases, with 7 bases between. The germline V gene has CDR1 SGDLS and CDR2 YYNGEE. This CDR3 is built from 13 residues. Written as DNA, the CDR3 is TGTGCCAGCAGCGTTAGAGCCAACTATGGCTACACCTTC. Its protein is CASSVRANYGYTF.

The chain employs TRBV5-1 and TRBJ2-5, with D possibly matching TRBD2 (6 bases). The DNA end is a closer match to TRBJ2-7, so the J assignment may be wrong. Germline CDR1 is SGHRS and CDR2 is YFSETQ. The length of the CDR3 is 14 residues. Written as DNA, the CDR3 is TGCGCCAGTGCCTCGGGGACTGCGACCTACGAGCAGTACTTC. This encodes CASASGTATYEQYF.

The chain uses TRBV11-3 and TRBJ2-1, with 9 bases identical to TRBD1. CDR1 is SGHNT and CDR2 is YENEEA in the germline V gene. This CDR3 is built from 15 residues. V shed 4 bases, J shed 4 bases, and the junction held 5 bases outside the gene matches. CDR3 bases: TGTGCCAGCAGCTGGGACAGGGTGGGATACAATGAGCAGTTCTTC. It encodes CASSWDRVGYNEQFF.

A word on this clone: Distinct nucleotide sequences in the sample also encode this CDR3. This chain connects TRBV5-1 to TRBJ2-7; 7 bases fit TRBD2. The germline V gene encodes CDR1 SGHRS and CDR2 YFSETQ. Trimming took 0 bases from V and 0 from J; bases not matched to a gene: 0. This CDR3 has 14 amino acids. CDR3 residues: CASSLGGSSYEQYF. CDR3 coding DNA: TGCGCCAGCAGCTTGGGCGGGAGCTCCTACGAGCAGTACTTC. The entire variable domain, with the rest obtained from reference TRBV5-1 and TRBJ2-7, is as follows: KAGVTQTPRYLIKTRGQQVTLSCSPISGHRSVSWYQQTPGQGLQFLFEYFSETQRNKGNFPGRFSGRQFSNSRSEMNVSTLELGDSALYLCASSLGGSSYEQYFGPGTRLTVT.

The V and J genes are TRBV30 and TRBJ1-1, with TRBD1 matching 7 bases. The CDR3 totals 15 residues. CDR1 and CDR2 (germline): GTSNPN, SVGIG (reference sequence). J was trimmed by 0 bases and V by 3 bases; bases with no gene match: 7. The chain's CDR3 is CAWRRQGLMNTEAFF. The CDR3, as DNA: TGTGCCTGGAGGCGACAGGGTTTAATGAACACTGAAGCTTTCTTT. The full variable domain, completed using reference TRBV30 and TRBJ1-1, is SQTIHQWPATLVQPVGSPLSLECTVEGTSNPNLYWYRQAAGRGLQLLFYSVGIGQISSEVPQNLSASRPQDRQFILSSKKLLLSDSGFYLCAWRRQGLMNTEAFFGQGTRLTVV.

The chain recombines TRBV6-1 with TRBJ1-6; D is uncertain. This CDR3 is built from 13 residues. Germline V gene sequence: CDR1 MNHNS, CDR2 SASEGT. Deletions cut 8 bases from V and 0 bases from J, with 5 bases between. CDR3 nucleotides: TGTGCCAGCGGGAGCTCCTATAATTCACCCCTCCACTTT. Translation: CASGSSYNSPLHF.

V gene TRBV6-1 combines with J gene TRBJ1-6, with 9 bases that match TRBD1. CDR1 and CDR2 (germline): MNHNS, SASEGT. This CDR3 has 15 amino acids. The ends lost 6 bases at V and 7 bases at J; junction bases unmatched: 7. This CDR3 reads CASRGQGTYNSPLHF. In DNA form, the CDR3 reads TGTGCCAGCAGGGGACAGGGAACATACAATTCACCCCTCCACTTT.

The J gene is TRBJ2-1, the V gene TRBV10-3; 13 nucleotides align to TRBD2. Losses at the gene ends were 9 bases for V and 4 bases for J; bases not matched to a gene: 9. Per germline, CDR1 ENHRY and CDR2 SYGVKD. CDR3 size: 16 residues. Here the CDR3 DNA reads TGTGCCATTCTCGGGACTAGCGGGACTGTTTACAATGAGCAGTTCTTC. Its translation is CAILGTSGTVYNEQFF.

This sequence joins TRBV13 and TRBJ2-1, with D tentatively TRBD1 (5 bases). CDR1 is PRHDT, CDR2 FYEKMQ, per germline (reference sequence). The CDR3 has 15 amino acids. The ends were cut back, 0 bases at V and 6 bases at J, with 12 bases in the middle. CDR3 in DNA: TGTGCCAGCAGCTTAGGGTTGGGGCCTTTCAATGAGCAGTTCTTC. Translated, it gives CASSLGLGPFNEQFF. Full variable domain (missing parts from reference TRBV13 and TRBJ2-1): AAGVIQSPRHLIKEKRETATLKCYPIPRHDTVYWYQQGPGQDPQFLISFYEKMQSDKGSIPDRFSAQQFSDYHSELNMSSLELGDSALYFCASSLGLGPFNEQFFGPGTRLTVL.

The rearrangement joins TRBV19 to TRBJ2-2, with 7 bases lining up with TRBD2. The V gene's germline CDR1 is LNHDA and CDR2 SQIVND (reference sequence). There are 16 residues in the CDR3. The ends lost 3 bases at V and 2 bases at J; junction bases unmatched: 6. The CDR3 sequence is CASSIPGRANTGELFF. The CDR3 nucleotides read TGTGCCAGTAGTATCCCAGGGAGGGCCAACACCGGGGAGCTGTTTTTT.

The chain couples TRBV11-3 to TRBJ1-1; 7 bases line up with TRBD1. The CDR3 has 13 residues. After removal of 3 bases from V and 4 bases from J, the junction contained 2 bases not matched to a gene. Germline CDR1 SGHNT, CDR2 YENEEA. DNA for the CDR3: TGTGCCAGCAGCTTTAGGGGGCTCACTGAAGCTTTCTTT. This codes for CASSFRGLTEAFF.

The chain couples TRBV28 to TRBJ2-7, with 13 bases matching TRBD2. This CDR3 has 16 residues. Germline-derived CDR1 and CDR2 are MDHEN and SYDVKM. Trimming removed 5 bases from V and 4 bases from J; junction bases left unmatched: 8. The CDR3 loop reads CASSPWTSGSVYEQYF. The CDR3 nucleotides are TGTGCCAGCAGTCCCTGGACTAGCGGGAGTGTTTACGAGCAGTACTTC.

The chain has TRBV5-6 and TRBJ1-1, with D unclear. Germline CDR1 and CDR2: SGHDT and YYEEEE. The CDR3 consists of 13 residues. V dropped 0 bases and J dropped 6 bases, with 9 bases sitting between them. CDR3 protein: CASSLGIPAEAFF. CDR3 in DNA: TGTGCCAGCAGCTTGGGTATACCGGCTGAAGCTTTCTTT.

The rearrangement uses TRBV9 and TRBJ2-5, with D perhaps matching TRBD2 (6 bases). The J call may be faulty, since TRBJ2-7 better matches the DNA end. CDR3 length: 14 residues. CDR1 and CDR2 (germline): SGDLS, YYNGEE. The CDR3 here is CASSVAAGRDEQYF. The CDR3 nucleotides read TGTGCCAGCAGCGTTGCAGCGGGTCGGGACGAGCAGTACTTC.

The chain joins TRBV6-4 to TRBJ2-3; 8 nucleotides line up with TRBD2. The junction had 6 bases not matched to a gene; V was cut back by 2 bases and J by 2 bases. Germline CDR1 is MRHNA and CDR2 is SNTAGT. This CDR3 has 16 amino acids. CDR3 residues: CASSDGSSGDTDTQYF. CDR3 sequence (DNA): TGTGCCAGCAGTGACGGGAGTAGCGGGGACACAGATACGCAGTATTTT.

J is TRBJ1-1 and V is TRBV7-8, with 10 bases lining up with TRBD1. The CDR3 contains 16 residues. Per germline, CDR1 SGHVS and CDR2 FQNEAQ. The V gene end was trimmed by 5 bases and the J gene end by 1 base; junction bases not matched to a gene: 7. In DNA, the CDR3 is TGTGCCAGCAGCCTGAACCGACAGGGGGCGAACACTGAAGCTTTCTTT. It translates to CASSLNRQGANTEAFF.